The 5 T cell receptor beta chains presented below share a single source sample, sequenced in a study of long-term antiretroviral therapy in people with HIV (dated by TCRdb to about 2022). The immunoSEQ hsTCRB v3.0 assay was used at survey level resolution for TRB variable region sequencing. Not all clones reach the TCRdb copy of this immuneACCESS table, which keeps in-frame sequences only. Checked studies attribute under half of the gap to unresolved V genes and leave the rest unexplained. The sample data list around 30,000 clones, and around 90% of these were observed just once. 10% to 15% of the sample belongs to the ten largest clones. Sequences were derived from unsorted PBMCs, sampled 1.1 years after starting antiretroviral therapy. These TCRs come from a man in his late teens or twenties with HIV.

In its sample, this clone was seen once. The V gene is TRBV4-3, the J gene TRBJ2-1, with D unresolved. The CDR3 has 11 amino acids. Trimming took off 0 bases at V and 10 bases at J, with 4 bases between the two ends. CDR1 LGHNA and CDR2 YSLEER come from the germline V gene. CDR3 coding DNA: TGCGCCAGCAGCCAAGATGCGGAGCAGTTCTTC. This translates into CASSQDAEQFF.

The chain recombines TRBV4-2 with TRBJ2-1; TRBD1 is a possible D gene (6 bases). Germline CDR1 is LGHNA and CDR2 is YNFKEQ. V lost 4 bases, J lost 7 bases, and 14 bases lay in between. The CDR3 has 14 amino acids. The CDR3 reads CASSLLDRGNEQFF. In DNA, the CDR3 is TGTGCCAGCAGCCTGTTGGACAGAGGGAATGAGCAGTTCTTC.

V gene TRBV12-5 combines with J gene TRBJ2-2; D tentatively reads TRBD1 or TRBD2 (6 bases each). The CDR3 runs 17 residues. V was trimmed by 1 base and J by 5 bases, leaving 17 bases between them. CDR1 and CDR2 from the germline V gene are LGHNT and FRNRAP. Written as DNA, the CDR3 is TGTGCTAGTGGTTTGGACAGCGGAGGGGGGAATACCGGGGAGCTGTTTTTT. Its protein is CASGLDSGGGNTGELFF.

The CDR3 spells CASSFTADTQYF. CDR3 DNA: TGTGCCAGCAGTTTCACAGCAGATACGCAGTATTTT. The rearrangement links TRBV5-4 to TRBJ2-3; D gene unclear. Trimming took off 5 bases at V and 4 bases at J, with 8 bases between the two ends. Germline V gene lookup returns CDR1 SGHNT and CDR2 YYREEE (reference sequence). The CDR3 spans 12 residues.

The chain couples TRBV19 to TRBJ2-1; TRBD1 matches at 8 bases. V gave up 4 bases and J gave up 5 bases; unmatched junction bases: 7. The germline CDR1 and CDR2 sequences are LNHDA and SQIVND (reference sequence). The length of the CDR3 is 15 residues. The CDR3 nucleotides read TGTGCCAGTAGTACTCCAGGGGGCCAGGACAATGAGCAGTTCTTC. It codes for CASSTPGGQDNEQFF.